The clone carrying this TCR beta chain was recorded once. The antigen is not known. Sequenced by immunoSEQ multiplex PCR; TCRdb stores in-frame clones only, minus some. The sample consists of 50,000 to 70,000 clones, roughly 89% of them appearing once. This entry is derived from a study of OX40 agonist ivuxolimab in advanced cancers. As for the study in general: Patients were given ivuxolimab, an antibody that agonizes OX40 (CD134). Three dose-escalation patients had partial responses: one with hepatocellular carcinoma and two with cutaneous melanoma. General observations from the study: Not determined was the antigen specificity of the expanded peripheral T cells. At doses 0.1 to 3.0 mg/kg, CD4+ and CD8+ clones expanded.

Per germline, CDR1 SGHDT and CDR2 YYEEEE. The CDR3 contains 15 residues. The V gene lost 3 bases and the J gene lost 1 base, with 11 bases spanning the gap. The clonotype comes from an adult with an advanced solid tumor such as melanoma, head and neck, liver or kidney cancer. This chain links TRBV5-6 with TRBJ2-1, with D tentatively TRBD1 (5 bases). Sequencing was performed on CD4+ or CD8+ T cells sorted from blood, taken in a trial of the OX40 agonist ivuxolimab. CDR3 DNA sequence: TGTGCCAGCAGCTCGCTTGGACAATCCTACAATGAGCAGTTCTTC. Protein product: CASSSLGQSYNEQFF.